This entry features one TCR beta chain sequence. This clonotype was seen a handful of times. Its antigen is currently not known. The sample holds no much larger clone one base away, and base qualities are not on file. The sample is drawn from a study of T cell repertoires in cytomegalovirus infection (dated by TCRdb to about 2019). Study-wide context: Because public TCR beta signatures pointed to carriage of CMV infection together with the matching HLA type, the HLA type of each donor mattered for the analysis. General study outcomes and caveats: Cumulative frequency of public TCR beta family members discriminated carriers of CMV infection plus the relevant HLA type in this cohort and an independent approximately 360-donor cohort. The ex vivo response was dominated by HLA-C-restricted CMV-specific TCR beta clonotypes, and the single most frequent clonotype in two of eight donors was supplied by these HLA-C-restricted clonotypes.

Trimming removed 0 bases from V and 2 bases from J; the gene matches leave 2 bases unexplained. Spanning cysteine to phenylalanine, the CDR3 consists of 15 amino acids. The CDR3 DNA has 45 bases and is translated from base 1. The germline V gene (reference sequence) specifies SGHNT as CDR1 and YYREEE as CDR2. Instrument used: Illumina HiSeq 1500. TCRdb reran the public reads through fastp at Q25 and MiXCR, keeping productive beta chains. Under each unique CDR3 protein, matching rows form one entry showing the most common genes and DNA. For this sample there are 250,000 to 300,000 distinct CDR3 sequences; roughly 25% appear just once. The ten largest make up over 11% of the sample.

Sequencing used PBMCs. The receptor was derived from a human donor in good health (CMV status not recorded). Some clones in this sample may be carry-over from other donors' samples. The chain couples TRBV5-4 to TRBJ2-1, with 7 junctional bases fitting TRBD1. The DNA sequence reads TGTGCCAGCAGCTTGGTGGGACAGACCTACAATGAGCAGTTCTTC. Its translation reads: CASSLVGQTYNEQFF.